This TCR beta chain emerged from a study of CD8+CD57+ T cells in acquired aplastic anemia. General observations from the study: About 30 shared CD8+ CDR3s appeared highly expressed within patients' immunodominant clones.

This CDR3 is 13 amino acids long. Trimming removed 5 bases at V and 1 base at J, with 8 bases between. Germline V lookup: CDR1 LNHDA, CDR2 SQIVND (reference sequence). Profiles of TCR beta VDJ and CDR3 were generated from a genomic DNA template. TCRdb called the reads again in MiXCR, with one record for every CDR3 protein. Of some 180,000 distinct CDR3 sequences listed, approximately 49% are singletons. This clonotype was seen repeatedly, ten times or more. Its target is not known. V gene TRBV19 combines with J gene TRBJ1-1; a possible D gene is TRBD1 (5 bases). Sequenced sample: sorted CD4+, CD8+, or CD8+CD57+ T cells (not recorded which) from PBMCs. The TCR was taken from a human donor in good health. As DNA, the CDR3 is TGTGCCAGTAGTGACAGACCGAACACTGAAGCTTTCTTT. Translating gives CASSDRPNTEAFF.